Given below is one T cell receptor beta chain in context. The CDR3 contains 14 residues. V gave up 3 bases and J gave up 6 bases; unmatched junction bases: 3. Germline V lookup: CDR1 ENHRY, CDR2 SYGVKD. This entry is derived from a study of T cell responses to AZD1222 COVID-19 vaccine. The table came from immunoSEQ multiplex PCR; TCRdb's copy has only in-frame clones and leaves some out. Of approximately 120,000 clones listed, over 85% are singletons. The sample was peripheral blood, taken on day 0 of AZD1222 vaccination. This chain uses TRBV10-3 with TRBJ1-1; 11 nucleotides align to TRBD1. The sequence was obtained from an adult in good health. The CDR3 nucleotides read TGTGCCATCAGTGACCCGGGACAGGGGGCTGAAGCTTTCTTT. Translation: CAISDPGQGAEAFF.